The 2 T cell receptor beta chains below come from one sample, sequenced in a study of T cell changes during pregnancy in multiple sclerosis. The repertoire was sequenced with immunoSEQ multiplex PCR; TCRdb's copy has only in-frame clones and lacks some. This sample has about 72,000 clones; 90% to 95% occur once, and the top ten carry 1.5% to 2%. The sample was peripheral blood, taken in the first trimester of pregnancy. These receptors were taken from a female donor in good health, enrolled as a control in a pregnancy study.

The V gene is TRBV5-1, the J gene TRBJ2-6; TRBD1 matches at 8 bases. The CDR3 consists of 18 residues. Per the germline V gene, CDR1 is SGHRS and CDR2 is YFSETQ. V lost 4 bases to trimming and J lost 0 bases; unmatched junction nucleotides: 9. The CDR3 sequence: CASSKTGTGPSGANVLTF. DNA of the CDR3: TGCGCCAGCAGCAAAACCGGGACAGGACCCTCTGGGGCCAACGTCCTGACTTTC. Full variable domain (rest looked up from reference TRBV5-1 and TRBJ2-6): KAGVTQTPRYLIKTRGQQVTLSCSPISGHRSVSWYQQTPGQGLQFLFEYFSETQRNKGNFPGRFSGRQFSNSRSEMNVSTLELGDSALYLCASSKTGTGPSGANVLTFGAGSRLTVL.

CDR3 coding DNA: TGTGCCAGCAGTCTCCATGGGGCGGTCGAGCAGTTCTTC. Translated, it gives CASSLHGAVEQFF. This chain connects TRBV28 to TRBJ2-1; a weak D match, TRBD1 (5 bases). V gave up 5 bases and J gave up 10 bases, with 15 bases separating them. The germline CDR1 and CDR2 sequences are MDHEN and SYDVKM. The CDR3 totals 13 residues.